This TCR beta chain stems from a study of tumor and adjacent non-tumor tissue in lung cancer (dated by TCRdb to the late 2010s). Context from the whole study: By cancer type, the cohort comprised 12 to 13 adenocarcinoma patients, 2 squamous cell carcinoma patients and 1 small cell lung cancer patient. Among the approximately 15 patients, ages ranged from about 31 to 85 years, some 10 were men and 5 were women, and disease was TNM stage I to III. Sequencing produced more than 100,000,000 productive TCRbeta reads in total, an average of approximately 4.5 million reads per sample. The study compared bulk TCRbeta repertoires between lung tumor tissue and matched distant non-tumor lung tissue from some 14 lung cancer patients. For each patient, one tumor sample and one normal lung sample were taken, giving a few dozen paired specimens that underwent TCRbeta CDR3 sequencing.

The investigation overall reported the following: Tumor tissue showed significantly greater TCR diversity (inverse Simpson) than normal lung tissue (about 400 vs 180, P = 0.0075, Mann-Whitney U test). Only around 15 patients were included in the cohort, and the need for larger samples and more detailed clinical data was noted by the authors. The top 100 clones made up a significantly larger cumulative share of the repertoire in normal lung than in tumor tissue. TCR diversity was significantly higher in younger patients, and greater tumor TCR diversity was associated with shorter overall survival and shorter disease-free survival. Because peripheral blood was not sequenced, the blood TCRbeta repertoires of the lung cancer patients in the study went unexamined. The sequencing platform is not named in the methods, and unique molecular identifiers are not mentioned.

On this clonotype: It has no known antigen specificity. The input lacks base qualities; no much larger clone sits a single base away.

The CDR3 runs 14 residues from the cysteine to the phenylalanine. Of the read, only the CDR3 DNA is kept; its 42 bases are in frame from base 1. The germline V gene (reference sequence) sets CDR1 to GTSNPN and CDR2 to SVGIG. V is clipped by 7 bases and J by 0 bases, and the sequence between their germline boundaries is 14 bases long. Library prep was done by multiplex PCR. Reads for this sample came from an Illumina HiSeq 2500. Following protocols modified from ARM-PCR, the researchers constructed TCRbeta libraries through three rounds of nested PCR with primers (Table S4). PCR products of 200-500 bp were gel-excised and purified with the QIAquick gel extraction kit before sequencing. The authors' analysis ran thus. Reads were cleaned using Trimmomatic, were merged into complete CDR3 sequences using FLASH, and were assigned to V(D)J germline segments using MiTCR. Clonal diversity was computed as the inverse Simpson's index with VDJtools. In-frame sequences lacking a premature stop codon were counted as productive reads. TCRdb reprocessing: public reads trimmed at Q25 with fastp, clones called with MiXCR, in-frame beta chains kept. For every CDR3 protein sequence, its rows merge into one entry that carries the most common genes and DNA. TCRdb, not the authors, supplied the V and J calls. The sample records roughly 220,000 distinct CDR3 sequences, 60% to 75% of which are singletons. Roughly 24% of the sample lies in the top ten.

RNA was extracted from bulk unsorted tissue and checked for quality with a NanoDrop ND-1000 and an Agilent 2100. The donors were newly diagnosed lung cancer patients admitted for thoracic surgery in China from August to November 2014 who had not received prior chemotherapy. Patients who had received previous radiotherapy or chemotherapy, or who had another concurrent cancer, were excluded from the study. Surgical tissue pieces of about 1-2.1 cm3 were preserved in RNAlater solution and were kept at -80 degrees C until use. Here the chain combines TRBV30 and TRBJ2-3; the D gene cannot be resolved reliably. Sequenced input: lung tumor tissue. The origin of this receptor is a man aged 55 to 70 with non-small cell lung cancer. This receptor has the CDR3 CAFARTASTDTQYF. The nucleotides read TGTGCCTTCGCCCGAACAGCAAGCACAGATACGCAGTATTTT.